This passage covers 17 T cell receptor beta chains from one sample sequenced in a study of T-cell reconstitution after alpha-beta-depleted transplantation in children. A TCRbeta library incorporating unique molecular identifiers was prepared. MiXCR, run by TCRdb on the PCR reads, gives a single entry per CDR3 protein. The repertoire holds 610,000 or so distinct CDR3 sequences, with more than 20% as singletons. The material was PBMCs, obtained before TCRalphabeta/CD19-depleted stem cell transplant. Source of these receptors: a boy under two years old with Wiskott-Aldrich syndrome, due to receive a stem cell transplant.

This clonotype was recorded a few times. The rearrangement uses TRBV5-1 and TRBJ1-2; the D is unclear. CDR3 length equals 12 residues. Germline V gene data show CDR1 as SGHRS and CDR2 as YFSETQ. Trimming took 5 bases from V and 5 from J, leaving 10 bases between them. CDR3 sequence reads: CASSSLGYGYTF. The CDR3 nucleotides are TGCGCCAGCAGTTCCCTGGGGTATGGCTACACCTTC. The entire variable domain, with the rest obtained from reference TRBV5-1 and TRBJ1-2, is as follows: KAGVTQTPRYLIKTRGQQVTLSCSPISGHRSVSWYQQTPGQGLQFLFEYFSETQRNKGNFPGRFSGRQFSNSRSEMNVSTLELGDSALYLCASSSLGYGYTFGSGTRLTVV.

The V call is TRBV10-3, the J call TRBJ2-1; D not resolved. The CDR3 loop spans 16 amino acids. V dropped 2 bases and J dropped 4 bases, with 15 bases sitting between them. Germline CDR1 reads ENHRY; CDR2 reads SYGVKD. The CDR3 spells CAISEANAGYYNEQFF. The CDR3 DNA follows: TGTGCCATCAGTGAGGCTAACGCCGGCTATTACAATGAGCAGTTCTTC.

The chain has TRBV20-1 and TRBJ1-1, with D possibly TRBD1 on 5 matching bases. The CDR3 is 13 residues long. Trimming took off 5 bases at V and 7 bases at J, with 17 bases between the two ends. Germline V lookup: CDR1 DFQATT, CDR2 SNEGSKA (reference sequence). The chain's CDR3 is CSALMGQGGEAFF. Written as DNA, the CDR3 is TGCAGTGCTCTAATGGGGCAGGGCGGTGAAGCTTTCTTT.

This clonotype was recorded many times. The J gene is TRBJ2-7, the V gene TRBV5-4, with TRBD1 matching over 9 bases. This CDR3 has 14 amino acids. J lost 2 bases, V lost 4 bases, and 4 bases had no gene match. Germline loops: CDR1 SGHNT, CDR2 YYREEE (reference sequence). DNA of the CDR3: TGTGCCAGCAGCACGGGACAGGGACCCTACGAGCAGTACTTC. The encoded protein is CASSTGQGPYEQYF.

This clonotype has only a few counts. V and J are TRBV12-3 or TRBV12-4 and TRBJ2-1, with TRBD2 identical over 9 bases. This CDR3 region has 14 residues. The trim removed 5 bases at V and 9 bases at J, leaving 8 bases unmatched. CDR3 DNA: TGTGCCAGCAGTCCCCCGGGACTAGCTGTTGAGCAGTTCTTC. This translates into CASSPPGLAVEQFF.

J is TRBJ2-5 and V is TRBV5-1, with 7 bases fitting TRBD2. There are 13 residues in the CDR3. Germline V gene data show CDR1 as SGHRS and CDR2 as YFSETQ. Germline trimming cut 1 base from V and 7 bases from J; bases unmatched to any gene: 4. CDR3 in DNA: TGCGCCAGCAGCTTGAGCGGGACGGGGACCCAGTACTTC. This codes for CASSLSGTGTQYF.

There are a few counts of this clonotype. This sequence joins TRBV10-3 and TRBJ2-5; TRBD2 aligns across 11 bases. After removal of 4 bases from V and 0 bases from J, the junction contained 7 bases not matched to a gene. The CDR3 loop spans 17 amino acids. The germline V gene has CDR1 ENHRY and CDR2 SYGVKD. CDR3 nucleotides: TGTGCCATCAGTGGACTAGCGGGAAAGAGAAACCAAGAGACCCAGTACTTC. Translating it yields CAISGLAGKRNQETQYF.

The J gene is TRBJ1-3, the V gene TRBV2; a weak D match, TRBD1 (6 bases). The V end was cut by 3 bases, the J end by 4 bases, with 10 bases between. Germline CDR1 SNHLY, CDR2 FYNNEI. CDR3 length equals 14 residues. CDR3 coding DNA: TGTGCCAGCAGTGATATGGGGGCAGGAAACACCATATATTTT. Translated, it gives CASSDMGAGNTIYF.

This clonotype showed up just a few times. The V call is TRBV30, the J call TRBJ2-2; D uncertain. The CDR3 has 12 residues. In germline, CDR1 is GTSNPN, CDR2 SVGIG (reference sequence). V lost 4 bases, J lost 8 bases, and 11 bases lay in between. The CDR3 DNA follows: TGTGCCTGGAATTTCTTGGGAGGGGAGCTGTTTTTT. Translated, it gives CAWNFLGGELFF.

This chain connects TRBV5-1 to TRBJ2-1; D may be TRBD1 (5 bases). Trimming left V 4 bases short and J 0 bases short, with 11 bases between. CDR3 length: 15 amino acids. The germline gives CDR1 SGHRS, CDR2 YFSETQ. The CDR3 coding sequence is TGCGCCAGCAGCACCCCCAGGGACTCCTACAATGAGCAGTTCTTC. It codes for CASSTPRDSYNEQFF.

The CDR3 nucleotides read TGTGCCATCTCGGGTGGGTACACAGATACGCAGTATTTT. Its protein is CAISGGYTDTQYF. The V call is TRBV10-3, the J call TRBJ2-3; D gene unclear. Germline values: CDR1 ENHRY, CDR2 SYGVKD. The CDR3 has 13 amino acids. Trimming stripped 8 bases from V and 2 bases from J, with 11 bases between.

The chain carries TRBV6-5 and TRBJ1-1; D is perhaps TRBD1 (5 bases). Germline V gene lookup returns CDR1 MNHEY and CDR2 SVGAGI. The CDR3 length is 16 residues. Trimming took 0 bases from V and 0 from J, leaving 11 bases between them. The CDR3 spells CASSYSRTIMNTEAFF. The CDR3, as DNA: TGTGCCAGCAGTTACTCCCGGACAATTATGAACACTGAAGCTTTCTTT.

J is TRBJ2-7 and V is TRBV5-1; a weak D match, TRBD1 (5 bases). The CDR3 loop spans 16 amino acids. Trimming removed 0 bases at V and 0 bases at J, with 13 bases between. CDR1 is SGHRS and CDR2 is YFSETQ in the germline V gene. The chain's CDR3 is CASSLAVGQSSYEQYF. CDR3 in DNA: TGCGCCAGCAGCTTGGCCGTGGGGCAGAGCTCCTACGAGCAGTACTTC.

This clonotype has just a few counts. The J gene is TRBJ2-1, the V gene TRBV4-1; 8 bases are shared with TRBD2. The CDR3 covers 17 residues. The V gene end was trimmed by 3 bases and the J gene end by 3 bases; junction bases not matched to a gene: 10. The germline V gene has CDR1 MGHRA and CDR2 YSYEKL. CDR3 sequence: CASSHSSVGLGYNEQFF. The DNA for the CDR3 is TGCGCCAGCAGCCACAGTTCGGTGGGACTAGGCTACAATGAGCAGTTCTTC.

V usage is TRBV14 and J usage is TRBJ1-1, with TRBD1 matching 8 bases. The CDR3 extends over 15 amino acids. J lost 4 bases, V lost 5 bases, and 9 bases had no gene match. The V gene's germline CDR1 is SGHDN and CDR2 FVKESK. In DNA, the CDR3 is TGTGCCAGCAGCAGGACGACAGGGGTGGTCACTGAAGCTTTCTTT. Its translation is CASSRTTGVVTEAFF. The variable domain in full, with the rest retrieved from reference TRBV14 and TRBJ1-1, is EAGVTQFPSHSVIEKGQTVTLRCDPISGHDNLYWYRRVMGKEIKFLLHFVKESKQDESGMPNNRFLAERTGGTYSTLKVQPAELEDSGVYFCASSRTTGVVTEAFFGQGTRLTVV.

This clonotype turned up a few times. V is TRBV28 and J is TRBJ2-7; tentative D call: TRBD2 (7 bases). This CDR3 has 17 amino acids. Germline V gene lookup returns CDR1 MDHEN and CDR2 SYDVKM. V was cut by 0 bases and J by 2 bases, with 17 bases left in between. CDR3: CASSLWGGGGPTYEQYF. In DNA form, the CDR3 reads TGTGCCAGCAGTTTATGGGGGGGAGGGGGTCCTACCTACGAGCAGTACTTC.

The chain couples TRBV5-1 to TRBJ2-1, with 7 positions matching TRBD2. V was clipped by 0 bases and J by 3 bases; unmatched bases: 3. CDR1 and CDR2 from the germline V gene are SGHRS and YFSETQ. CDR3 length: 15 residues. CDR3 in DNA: TGCGCCAGCAGCTTGGTACAGCGGGGCTACAATGAGCAGTTCTTC. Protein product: CASSLVQRGYNEQFF.